These 26 T cell receptor beta chains were sequenced from one sample in a study of blood T cell repertoires in COVID-19. Some clones are missing from TCRdb's copy, which holds only in-frame ones; the method was immunoSEQ multiplex PCR. The table lists some 170,000 clones, 80% to 90% of them singletons. The sequencing input was peripheral blood. These receptors were taken from a woman between 70 and 85 years old with COVID-19, enrolled during active disease.

The rearrangement joins TRBV2 to TRBJ1-2; D unclear. CDR3 length: 15 amino acids. Deletions cut 0 bases from V and 4 bases from J, with 12 bases between. CDR1 SNHLY and CDR2 FYNNEI come from the germline V gene. CDR3 nucleotides: TGTGCCAGCAGTGAAGCGCTTAGGGAGTCCTATGGCTACACCTTC. Translated: CASSEALRESYGYTF.

This sequence joins TRBV18 and TRBJ2-7, with 7 bases lining up with TRBD1. The V segment lost 3 bases and the J segment 2 bases; nucleotides outside the gene matches: 7. In germline, CDR1 is KGHSH, CDR2 LQKENI. The CDR3 has 15 amino acids. The CDR3 coding sequence is TGTGCCAGCTCACCCTACAGGGGAGAGACCTACGAGCAGTACTTC. Amino acids: CASSPYRGETYEQYF.

The chain links TRBV7-2 to TRBJ2-3; the D gene is possibly TRBD2 (6 bases). Between the trimmed V and J ends, which lost 3 bases and 2 bases, there was a span of 9 bases. This CDR3 comprises 14 residues. Germline V gene lookup returns CDR1 SGHTA and CDR2 FQGNSA. CDR3 bases: TGTGCCAGCAGCTTGGGACTGCTCACAGATACGCAGTATTTT. Encoded protein: CASSLGLLTDTQYF.

The gene calls are TRBV9 and TRBJ2-5; 9 bases are shared with TRBD1. Germline trimming cut 0 bases from V and 1 base from J; bases unmatched to any gene: 1. The CDR3 has 15 residues. Germline V gene lookup returns CDR1 SGDLS and CDR2 YYNGEE. Here the CDR3 reads CASSVGQGVQETQYF. DNA for the CDR3: TGTGCCAGCAGCGTAGGACAGGGGGTCCAAGAGACCCAGTACTTC.

This chain joins TRBV30 and TRBJ2-3; a possible D gene is TRBD2 (6 bases). The V and J ends lost 0 bases and 2 bases respectively, with 12 bases between them. Per germline, CDR1 GTSNPN and CDR2 SVGIG (reference sequence). The CDR3 has 15 amino acids. Here the CDR3 reads CAWSVLASATDTQYF. CDR3 in DNA: TGTGCCTGGAGTGTACTGGCTAGCGCCACAGATACGCAGTATTTT. Filled out from reference TRBV30 and TRBJ2-3, the complete variable domain reads SQTIHQWPATLVQPVGSPLSLECTVEGTSNPNLYWYRQAAGRGLQLLFYSVGIGQISSEVPQNLSASRPQDRQFILSSKKLLLSDSGFYLCAWSVLASATDTQYFGPGTRLTVL.

The genes are TRBV25-1 and TRBJ2-1; TRBD1 might be the D (6 bases). The CDR3 is made up of 15 amino acids. V was trimmed by 2 bases and J by 5 bases, leaving 13 bases between them. Germline V gene sequence: CDR1 MGHDK, CDR2 SYGVNS. CDR3 sequence (DNA): TGTGCCAGCAGTGAACCCAGGGACAACAACAATGAGCAGTTCTTC. Protein product: CASSEPRDNNNEQFF. The whole variable domain, remainder taken from reference TRBV25-1 and TRBJ2-1, is EADIYQTPRYLVIGTGKKITLECSQTMGHDKMYWYQQDPGMELHLIHYSYGVNSTEKGDLSSESTVSRIRTEHFPLTLESARPSHTSQYLCASSEPRDNNNEQFFGPGTRLTVL.

The chain employs TRBV6-1 and TRBJ2-3; 8 nucleotides line up with TRBD2. CDR3 length: 17 residues. J gave up 0 bases and V 1 base, and 6 bases lay outside the gene matches. Germline lookup yields CDR1 MNHNS and CDR2 SASEGT. CDR3 protein: CASSEDIAGTSTDTQYF. CDR3 nucleotide sequence: TGTGCCAGCAGTGAAGATATAGCGGGAACGAGCACAGATACGCAGTATTTT.

This chain connects TRBV18 to TRBJ2-7; the match to TRBD2 covers 11 bases. The length of the CDR3 is 15 residues. Germline V gene lookup returns CDR1 KGHSH and CDR2 LQKENI. Trimming at V came to 6 bases and at J to 1 base, leaving 5 bases not matched to a gene. In DNA form, the CDR3 reads TGTGCCAGCTCGAGTACTAGCGGGAGTTCCTACGAGCAGTACTTC. Its translation: CASSSTSGSSYEQYF.

This sequence joins TRBV12-5 and TRBJ2-1; 10 bases line up with TRBD1. Germline CDR1 reads LGHNT; CDR2 reads FRNRAP. Unmatched junction bases numbered 1, after V lost 3 bases and J lost 2 bases. This CDR3 has 15 amino acids. The CDR3 is CASGLGTGAYNEQFF. The CDR3 DNA follows: TGTGCTAGTGGTTTAGGGACAGGGGCCTACAATGAGCAGTTCTTC.

For this clone: This CDR3 is also generated by other DNA sequences in the sample. The V gene is TRBV19, the J gene TRBJ2-2; D perhaps matches TRBD2 (6 bases). The germline V gene encodes CDR1 LNHDA and CDR2 SQIVND (reference sequence). V was pared by 1 base and J by 1 base, with 7 bases between. This CDR3 spans 15 amino acids. The CDR3 nucleotides are TGTGCCAGTAGTATAGGACTAGTGAACACCGGGGAGCTGTTTTTT. Translated: CASSIGLVNTGELFF.

V is TRBV5-8 and J is TRBJ2-6, with TRBD1 identical over 9 bases. The CDR3 consists of 16 residues. CDR1 is SGHTS and CDR2 is YDEGEE in the germline V gene. With 4 bases clipped from V and 1 base from J, the junction kept 3 bases outside the gene matches. The CDR3 bases are TGTGCCAGCAGCCAGGACAGGGGATCTGGGGCCAACGTCCTGACTTTC. Its translation is CASSQDRGSGANVLTF. The full variable domain, its missing parts supplied by reference TRBV5-8 and TRBJ2-6, is EAGVTQSPTHLIKTRGQQATLRCSPISGHTSVYWYQQALGLGLQFLLWYDEGEERNRGNFPPRFSGRQFPNYSSELNVNALELEDSALYLCASSQDRGSGANVLTFGAGSRLTVL.

The chain combines TRBV10-3 with TRBJ1-1; 8 positions match TRBD1. Germline values: CDR1 ENHRY, CDR2 SYGVKD. The CDR3 covers 14 residues. V shed 4 bases and J 1 base; nucleotides not matched to a gene: 2. CDR3 nucleotide sequence: TGTGCCATCAGTGGTGGGACAGGGAACACTGAAGCTTTCTTT. It yields the protein CAISGGTGNTEAFF.

The chain links TRBV27 to TRBJ2-7, with no clear D. The V and J ends lost 6 bases and 0 bases respectively, with 15 bases between them. The CDR3 length is 15 residues. Germline lookup yields CDR1 MNHEY and CDR2 SMNVEV (reference sequence). CDR3 protein: CASSPTRVFSYEQYF. The CDR3 DNA reads TGTGCCAGCAGCCCCACTCGGGTTTTCTCCTACGAGCAGTACTTC.

The chain links TRBV3-1 (or the pseudogene TRBV3-2) to TRBJ2-7; TRBD1 aligns across 8 bases. The CDR3 covers 15 residues. Germline V gives CDR1 LGHDT, CDR2 YNNKEL (reference sequence). V lost 3 bases, J lost 5 bases, and 9 bases stayed unmatched. CDR3 loop: CASSQGAQGAHEQYF. In DNA, the CDR3 is TGTGCCAGCAGCCAGGGAGCGCAGGGGGCCCACGAGCAGTACTTC.

The CDR3, as DNA: TGTGCCAGCAGCTTGAAGGGGTTTGAGCAGTACTTC. Its protein product is CASSLKGFEQYF. This chain links TRBV5-4 with TRBJ2-7; perhaps TRBD1 as D (5 bases). Looked up from germline, CDR1 is SGHNT and CDR2 is YYREEE (reference sequence). This CDR3 has 12 amino acids. V was shortened by 1 base and J by 7 bases, with 9 bases between the two germline ends.

This chain connects TRBV11-2 to TRBJ1-5, with TRBD1 as a possible D gene (6 bases). This CDR3 is 14 amino acids long. V shed 4 bases and J shed 5 bases, with 12 bases lying between them. Per germline, CDR1 SGHAT and CDR2 FQNNGV. CDR3 sequence (DNA): TGTGCCAGCAGCTCCGGCGGGGGGCATCAGCCCCAGCATTTT. This sequence encodes CASSSGGGHQPQHF.

The V and J genes are TRBV18 and TRBJ1-1, with D unresolved. V was trimmed by 2 bases and J by 2 bases, leaving 6 bases between them. Germline CDR1 KGHSH, CDR2 LQKENI. This CDR3 region has 13 residues. CDR3 nucleotide sequence: TGTGCCAGCTCACCAGCAGATAACACTGAAGCTTTCTTT. It translates to CASSPADNTEAFF.

The V gene is TRBV21-1, the J gene TRBJ2-1; TRBD1 is the table's D call and was not checked against the DNA. TRBV21-1 is listed as a pseudogene. This CDR3 contains 14 residues. The CDR3, as DNA: TGTGCCAGCAGCGACCGGGACAGATACAATGAGCAGTTCTTC. Translated, it gives CASSDRDRYNEQFF.

The gene calls are TRBV18 and TRBJ2-1; D may be TRBD1 (6 bases). The CDR3 is 15 residues long. V lost 3 bases and J lost 3, with 12 bases in between. The germline CDR1 and CDR2 sequences are KGHSH and LQKENI. Here the CDR3 DNA reads TGTGCCAGCTCACCGGGGGCAGGAGACTACAATGAGCAGTTCTTC. Residues: CASSPGAGDYNEQFF.

This clone has only a few counts. The rearrangement links TRBV7-2 to TRBJ2-7; 9 nucleotides align to TRBD2. The germline V gene encodes CDR1 SGHTA and CDR2 FQGNSA. This CDR3 has 13 residues. J gave up 1 base and V 6 bases, and 1 base lay outside the gene matches. CDR3 in DNA: TGTGCCAGCAGAGCGGGGGGTTCCTACGAGCAGTACTTC. Its translation is CASRAGGSYEQYF. Complete variable domain (other parts from reference TRBV7-2 and TRBJ2-7): GAGVSQSPSNKVTEKGKDVELRCDPISGHTALYWYRQSLGQGLEFLIYFQGNSAPDKSGLPSDRFSAERTGGSVSTLTIQRTQQEDSAVYLCASRAGGSYEQYFGPGTRLTVT.

The chain couples TRBV4-1 to TRBJ2-5, with 8 bases fitting TRBD1. The germline V gene encodes CDR1 MGHRA and CDR2 YSYEKL. The V and J ends lost 1 base and 5 bases, in that order; junction bases with no gene match: 3. The CDR3 has 14 amino acids. Written as DNA, the CDR3 is TGCGCCAGCAGCCAAGGGGGACAGGTTGAGACCCAGTACTTC. Protein sequence: CASSQGGQVETQYF.

The chain couples TRBV19 to TRBJ1-2, with a tentative D call TRBD1 (6 bases). The CDR3 covers 15 residues. The V end was cut by 7 bases, the J end by 4 bases, with 19 bases between. Germline V CDR1 and CDR2: LNHDA, SQIVND (reference sequence). CDR3 in DNA: TGTGCCAGTAAACAGACCGGGACACCCTCCTATGGCTACACCTTC. Its translation: CASKQTGTPSYGYTF.

The chain joins TRBV6-1 to TRBJ2-3; TRBD1 matches 10 bases. The germline V gene encodes CDR1 MNHNS and CDR2 SASEGT. The CDR3 runs 16 residues. With V trimmed by 3 bases and J by 6 bases, 9 bases remained unmatched. The CDR3 DNA sequence: TGTGCCAGCAGTGATTTGGGGGACAGGGGATGGGATACGCAGTATTTT. This encodes CASSDLGDRGWDTQYF.

This clone came up a few times. The rearrangement links TRBV29-1 to TRBJ1-2; TRBD1 matches at 8 bases. CDR1 is SQVTM, CDR2 ANQGSEA, per germline. V shed 4 bases and J 3 bases; nucleotides not matched to a gene: 1. The CDR3 length is 12 residues. The CDR3, as DNA: TGCAGCGTTGGGGGACAGGACTATGGCTACACCTTC. Its protein product is CSVGGQDYGYTF.

The CDR3 nucleotides are TGTGCCAGCAGTTCGTTGGGACTGCGGGAGACCCAGTACTTC. The encoded protein is CASSSLGLRETQYF. The chain links TRBV27 to TRBJ2-5; possible D gene TRBD2, 6 bases. V lost 4 bases to trimming and J lost 5 bases, with 14 bases between them. CDR3 length equals 14 residues. Germline CDR1 MNHEY, CDR2 SMNVEV (reference sequence).

This chain joins TRBV30 and TRBJ1-6; D is undetermined. Trimming shortened V by 4 bases and J by 7 bases, and 14 bases separated the two germline ends. Germline loops: CDR1 GTSNPN, CDR2 SVGIG (reference sequence). The CDR3 loop spans 14 amino acids. CDR3 DNA: TGTGCCTGGAAATGGGAGGGAAGGAATTCACCCCTCCACTTT. This codes for CAWKWEGRNSPLHF.